One sample yielded the 20 T cell receptor beta chains listed below, sequenced in a study of blood T cell repertoires in COVID-19. Clones were sequenced by immunoSEQ multiplex PCR, and TCRdb holds only the in-frame ones, with some missing. The repertoire holds 54,000 or so clones, with 75% to 90% as singletons. The source material was peripheral blood. The receptor source for this set is a human donor in a cohort sampled during active COVID-19.

The V and J genes are TRBV5-1 and TRBJ2-6, with a possible D match to TRBD1 (5 bases). The CDR3 loop spans 16 amino acids. V lost 0 bases to trimming and J lost 0 bases, with 7 bases between them. The germline V gene has CDR1 SGHRS and CDR2 YFSETQ. CDR3 sequence reads: CASSLAGLSGANVLTF. The CDR3 DNA sequence: TGCGCCAGCAGCTTGGCAGGGCTCTCTGGGGCCAACGTCCTGACTTTC.

J is TRBJ1-3 and V is TRBV2, with D tentatively TRBD1 (5 bases). Deletions cut 4 bases from V and 4 bases from J, with 8 bases between. CDR1 is SNHLY and CDR2 is FYNNEI in the germline V gene. The CDR3 loop spans 13 amino acids. CDR3 coding DNA: TGTGCCAGCAGTGGGCAGGGCGGAAACACCATATATTTT. Translated: CASSGQGGNTIYF.

This chain uses TRBV5-1 with TRBJ1-6; 10 nucleotides line up with TRBD1. The length of the CDR3 is 15 residues. V shed 3 bases, J shed 6 bases, and the junction held 3 bases outside the gene matches. Germline assignment: CDR1 SGHRS and CDR2 YFSETQ. For the CDR3, the DNA is TGCGCCAGCAGCTGGGGACAGGGGATTAATTCACCCCTCCACTTT. Amino acids: CASSWGQGINSPLHF.

This chain uses TRBV29-1 with TRBJ1-2, with TRBD1 matching over 10 bases. V dropped 5 bases and J dropped 8; count of bases not matched to a gene: 8. The length of the CDR3 is 13 residues. Germline V gene sequence: CDR1 SQVTM, CDR2 ANQGSEA. CDR3 sequence (DNA): TGCAGCGTTACGGACAGGGGGGACTTGGGCTACACCTTC. As protein: CSVTDRGDLGYTF.

The chain is built from TRBV5-1 and TRBJ1-1; TRBD1 agrees at 8 bases. Germline trimming cut 3 bases from V and 1 base from J; bases unmatched to any gene: 2. Germline lookup yields CDR1 SGHRS and CDR2 YFSETQ. CDR3 length equals 14 residues. The CDR3 nucleotides read TGCGCCAGCAGCTCACAGGGGGAGAACACTGAAGCTTTCTTT. Residues: CASSSQGENTEAFF.

This chain links TRBV6-2 or TRBV6-3 with TRBJ2-2; the D gene is possibly TRBD1 (6 bases). The CDR3 sequence is 16 residues long. CDR1 and CDR2 from the germline V gene are MNHEY and SVGEGT. The ends were cut back, 4 bases at V and 1 base at J, with 13 bases in the middle. CDR3 in DNA: TGTGCCAGCAGTTCGCCCAGGGGCCGGAACACCGGGGAGCTGTTTTTT. This codes for CASSSPRGRNTGELFF.

This sequence joins TRBV18 and TRBJ1-2; tentative D call: TRBD1 (6 bases). Trimming removed 4 bases from V and 6 bases from J, with 18 bases in between. The CDR3 is 15 amino acids. Germline lookup yields CDR1 KGHSH and CDR2 LQKENI. The CDR3 is CASSHRQAISDGYTF. CDR3 bases: TGTGCCAGCTCACATCGACAGGCCATCTCGGATGGCTACACCTTC.

The V and J genes are TRBV18 and TRBJ1-6; 9 nucleotides match TRBD1. After removal of 5 bases from V and 9 bases from J, the junction contained 8 bases not matched to a gene. The CDR3 spans 15 residues. Per the germline V gene, CDR1 is KGHSH and CDR2 is LQKENI. The CDR3 is CASSVGQGNSSPLHF. CDR3 sequence (DNA): TGTGCCAGCTCAGTCGGACAGGGGAATTCTTCACCCCTCCACTTT.

The chain is built from TRBV19 and TRBJ2-1; no clear D. Germline V lookup: CDR1 LNHDA, CDR2 SQIVND (reference sequence). Trimming removed 5 bases from V and 5 bases from J, with 16 bases in between. The CDR3 extends over 15 amino acids. The CDR3 sequence: CASSADRVFDNEQFF. The CDR3 DNA reads TGTGCCAGTAGTGCCGACCGGGTGTTCGACAATGAGCAGTTCTTC.

This clone was recorded only once. The CDR3 loop is CACLYRVYTF. CDR3 in DNA: TGTGCCTGCCTTTACAGGGTTTACACCTTC. The genes are TRBV30 and TRBJ1-2; D might be TRBD1 (6 bases). V lost 6 bases and J 11 bases, leaving 13 bases between the germline ends. CDR1 GTSNPN and CDR2 SVGIG come from the germline V gene (reference sequence). The CDR3 length is 10 residues.

This chain connects TRBV5-4 to TRBJ1-2; 8 bases are a match to TRBD1. This CDR3 contains 14 residues. V dropped 4 bases and J dropped 7; count of bases not matched to a gene: 9. Germline V lookup: CDR1 SGHNT, CDR2 YYREEE (reference sequence). As DNA, the CDR3 is TGTGCCAGCAGCCATACAGGGGGGGCTGTTGGCTACACCTTC. Encoded protein: CASSHTGGAVGYTF.

The J gene is TRBJ2-7, the V gene TRBV27, with D perhaps TRBD1 (5 bases). Germline lookup yields CDR1 MNHEY and CDR2 SMNVEV (reference sequence). The V and J ends lost 5 bases and 3 bases respectively, with 20 bases between them. The CDR3 runs to 16 residues. CDR3 nucleotides: TGTGCCAGCAGTCCCCTCCCCCCGGACAAGAACTACGAGCAGTACTTC. It yields the protein CASSPLPPDKNYEQYF.

Only a few counts were recorded for this clone. V gene TRBV6-5 combines with J gene TRBJ2-7; 7 nucleotides line up with TRBD1. CDR3 length: 14 amino acids. V was pared by 4 bases and J by 2 bases, with 5 bases of the junction left unmatched. Germline V lookup: CDR1 MNHEY, CDR2 SVGAGI. CDR3 coding DNA: TGTGCCAGCAGTTCAGGGACAGAAACCTACGAGCAGTACTTC. It encodes CASSSGTETYEQYF.

The V gene is TRBV27, the J gene TRBJ1-6; D remains ambiguous. The CDR3 consists of 14 residues. Trimming removed 6 bases at V and 8 bases at J, with 14 bases between. Germline V gene sequence: CDR1 MNHEY, CDR2 SMNVEV (reference sequence). Here the CDR3 DNA reads TGTGCCAGCAGCCCTCGTCGGGATGATTCACCCCTCCACTTT. Translating it yields CASSPRRDDSPLHF.

In DNA, the CDR3 is TGTGCCAGCAGCTTGAATACAGGTGACAATCAGCCCCAGCATTTT. Amino acid sequence: CASSLNTGDNQPQHF. The V gene is TRBV5-6, the J gene TRBJ1-5; possible D gene TRBD1, 5 bases. The CDR3 covers 15 residues. Trimming removed 1 base from V and 3 bases from J, with 11 bases in between. CDR1 is SGHDT and CDR2 is YYEEEE in the germline V gene. Full variable domain (outside the CDR3, taken from reference TRBV5-6 and TRBJ1-5): DAGVTQSPTHLIKTRGQQVTLRCSPKSGHDTVSWYQQALGQGPQFIFQYYEEEERQRGNFPDRFSGHQFPNYSSELNVNALLLGDSALYLCASSLNTGDNQPQHFGDGTRLSIL.

This clone was found once. The chain links TRBV19 to TRBJ2-7, with 9 bases aligning to TRBD2. V trimming: 4 bases; J trimming: 3 bases; junction bases outside the gene matches: 4. CDR1 and CDR2 (germline): LNHDA, SQIVND (reference sequence). The CDR3 extends over 14 amino acids. The CDR3 spells CASSTLAGHYEQYF. DNA of the CDR3: TGTGCCAGTAGTACACTAGCGGGCCACTACGAGCAGTACTTC.

The gene calls are TRBV6-6 and TRBJ1-6; tentative D call: TRBD1 (6 bases). Trimming took off 10 bases at V and 6 bases at J, with 19 bases between the two ends. CDR1 is MNHNY, CDR2 SVGAGI, per germline (reference sequence). CDR3 length: 15 residues. The CDR3 spells CATRTETGRNSPLHF. The CDR3 DNA is TGTGCCACCAGAACCGAGACAGGTCGTAATTCACCCCTCCACTTT.

This clone was observed a handful of times. J is TRBJ2-3 and V is TRBV9; 7 positions agree with TRBD1. The CDR3 length is 16 residues. Germline loops: CDR1 SGDLS, CDR2 YYNGEE. J gave up 6 bases and V 0 bases, and 10 bases lay outside the gene matches. The CDR3 DNA reads TGTGCCAGCAGCGTAGGTGCCGGGACAGTGCAGGATACGCAGTATTTT. It is translated as CASSVGAGTVQDTQYF. Full variable domain (missing parts from reference TRBV9 and TRBJ2-3): DSGVTQTPKHLITATGQRVTLRCSPRSGDLSVYWYQQSLDQGLQFLIQYYNGEERAKGNILERFSAQQFPDLHSELNLSSLELGDSALYFCASSVGAGTVQDTQYFGPGTRLTVL.

This clone has just one count. The V and J genes are TRBV9 and TRBJ2-7; D is possibly TRBD2 (6 bases). This CDR3 is 16 amino acids long. V gave up 2 bases and J gave up 2 bases, with 17 bases separating them. The germline CDR1 and CDR2 sequences are SGDLS and YYNGEE. The CDR3 DNA sequence: TGTGCCAGCAGCGTTCTTTCTCCGCGGGGCACCTACGAGCAGTACTTC. It encodes CASSVLSPRGTYEQYF.

V usage is TRBV2 and J usage is TRBJ1-2; 8 bases line up with TRBD1. V was clipped by 6 bases and J by 0 bases; unmatched bases: 6. CDR1 is SNHLY and CDR2 is FYNNEI in the germline V gene. This CDR3 region has 15 residues. In nucleotides, the CDR3 is TGTGCCAGCAGGGTGCAGGGACAGGCTAACTATGGCTACACCTTC. Encoded protein: CASRVQGQANYGYTF. Using reference TRBV2 and TRBJ1-2 for the parts outside the CDR3, the full variable domain is EPEVTQTPSHQVTQMGQEVILRCVPISNHLYFYWYRQILGQKVEFLVSFYNNEISEKSEIFDDQFSVERPDGSNFTLKIRSTKLEDSAMYFCASRVQGQANYGYTFGSGTRLTVV.